This T cell receptor beta chain was captured by sequencing in a study of cytomegalovirus exposure and HLA in healthy donors. The primer mix had 60 Vbeta and 13 Jbeta primers. Sequencing was performed with immunoSEQ multiplex PCR; in TCRdb, only in-frame clones are kept and a portion is missing. The table lists approximately 92,000 clones, 81% of them singletons, with roughly 1.3% in the top ten. Regarding the study as a whole: What was likely a sequencing artifact was a cluster of highly shared sequence variants. Among TCR beta chains, those listed as cytomegalovirus-associated numbered 164.

Looked up from germline, CDR1 is MDHEN and CDR2 is SYDVKM. This CDR3 is 14 amino acids long. Trimming stripped 7 bases from V and 3 bases from J, with 16 bases between. To note about this clone: Its target is not known.

Donors were ostensibly healthy at sampling, although undocumented immune exposures were probable. This chain uses TRBV28 with TRBJ2-7; perhaps TRBD2 as D (6 bases). The sample comprised PBMCs. The TCR originated in a girl aged 2-10 years in good health and CMV-seropositive. The CDR3 DNA sequence: TGTGCCAGCAACCCTCGGGCGGGATTCTACGAGCAGTACTTC. This sequence encodes CASNPRAGFYEQYF.